The rows below give T cell receptor beta chains drawn from one sample of a study of tumor-infiltrating lymphocytes in localized non-small cell lung cancer. Using immunoSEQ multiplex PCR, the repertoire was profiled, and TCRdb retains in-frame clones only, with some absent. This table holds roughly 13,000 clones, approximately 71% found once. The sequenced sample was uninvolved lung tissue not adjacent to the tumor. The receptors were sampled from a human donor with non-small cell lung cancer. The CDR3 runs from the conserved cysteine through the conserved F or W. D genes are given only for firm matches. Expanded clones are given a class, and other clones once, few, many or no size at all.

j_gene | v_gene | len | d_gene | abundance | CDR3nt | CDR3aa
TRBJ2-5 | TRBV30 | 14 | NA | NA | TGTGCCTGGAGTGTACAACAGGGGGGGAAGACCCAGTACTTC | CAWSVQQGGKTQYF
TRBJ1-1 | TRBV19 | 15 | NA | NA | TGTGCCAGTGAGGGGGATGCCACGGTCCACACTGAAGCTTTCTTT | CASEGDATVHTEAFF
TRBJ2-5 | TRBV4-1 | 16 | TRBD2 | NA | TGCGCCAGCAGCCAAGATACGGGGGGGTACCAAGAGACCCAGTACTTC | CASSQDTGGYQETQYF
TRBJ1-5 | TRBV29-1 | 13 | TRBD1 | NA | TGCAGCGCAGGGGGAGGGATGGTTCAGCCCCAGCATTTT | CSAGGGMVQPQHF
TRBJ2-3 | TRBV6-1 | 14 | TRBD2 | NA | TGTGCCAGCAGTGAGCGGGAGAACCCAGATACGCAGTATTTT | CASSERENPDTQYF
TRBJ1-5 | TRBV6-1 | 14 | NA | NA | TGTGCCAGCAGTGAAGACGCAGGTTGGGGGCCCCAGCATTTT | CASSEDAGWGPQHF
TRBJ2-2 | TRBV4-1 | 16 | TRBD2 | few | TGCGCCAGCAGCCAAAGGACTAGCGGGGCAATCGGGGAGCTGTTTTTT | CASSQRTSGAIGELFF
TRBJ2-3 | TRBV11-3 | 15 | TRBD2 | NA | TGTGCCAGCAGCCGAAGCGGGAAGGGCACAGATACGCAGTATTTT | CASSRSGKGTDTQYF
TRBJ2-2 | TRBV27 | 17 | NA | NA | TGTGCCAGCAGTTTTGGTCCAGGCCGCGCGAACACCGGGGAGCTGTTTTTT | CASSFGPGRANTGELFF
TRBJ1-2 | TRBV2 | 11 | NA | few | TGTGCCAGCAGCCCCTCTCGTGGCTACACCTTC | CASSPSRGYTF
TRBJ1-5 | TRBV30 | 12 | NA | few | TGTGCCTGGAGTGGTGGCAATCAGCCCCAGCATTTT | CAWSGGNQPQHF
TRBJ2-6 | TRBV25-1 | 13 | NA | NA | TGTGCCAGCAGGGCGAGTGGGGCCAACGTCCTGACTTTC | CASRASGANVLTF
TRBJ2-7 | TRBV19 | 16 | TRBD1 | NA | TGTGCCAGTACCCCCAGGGGGGGACAGGGAGTTTCCGAGCAGTACTTC | CASTPRGGQGVSEQYF
TRBJ1-1 | TRBV27 | 14 | NA | NA | TGTGCCAGCACCTCCGGGGCAGTGAACACTGAAGCTTTCTTT | CASTSGAVNTEAFF
TRBJ1-2 | TRBV6-8 | 13 | NA | NA | TGTGCCAGCACAAACAGGGAGGGCGATGGCTACACCTTC | CASTNREGDGYTF
TRBJ1-5 | TRBV19 | 15 | NA | NA | TGTGCCAGTAGTATTGGCGGATATAGCAATCAGCCCCAGCATTTT | CASSIGGYSNQPQHF
TRBJ2-3 | TRBV28 | 15 | NA | NA | TGTGCCAGCAGTTTGGTAGGGCGGGTCACAGATACGCAGTATTTT | CASSLVGRVTDTQYF
TRBJ1-2 | TRBV7-9 | 16 | NA | NA | TGTGCCAGCAGCTCTCCATACGAGAGGGGGGGGTATGGCTACACCTTC | CASSSPYERGGYGYTF
TRBJ2-7 | TRBV7-9 | 12 | NA | NA | TGTGCCAGCAGCCTAGGGGGGACCGAGCAGTACTTC | CASSLGGTEQYF
TRBJ2-5 | TRBV5-6 | 15 | NA | NA | TGTGCCAGCAGCCAGATTTCACCACTTTATGAGACCCAGTACTTC | CASSQISPLYETQYF
TRBJ1-6 | TRBV19 | 13 | TRBD1 | NA | TGTGCCAGTAGTGTGGACAGGGTTTCACCCCTCCACTTT | CASSVDRVSPLHF
TRBJ1-1 | TRBV6-5 | 15 | NA | NA | TGTGCCAGCAGGGCCCCGGGGGGCGGGAACACTGAAGCTTTCTTT | CASRAPGGGNTEAFF
TRBJ1-4 | TRBV2 | 15 | TRBD1 | NA | TGTGCCAGCAGTCCTAACAGGGGAACTAATGAAAAACTGTTTTTT | CASSPNRGTNEKLFF